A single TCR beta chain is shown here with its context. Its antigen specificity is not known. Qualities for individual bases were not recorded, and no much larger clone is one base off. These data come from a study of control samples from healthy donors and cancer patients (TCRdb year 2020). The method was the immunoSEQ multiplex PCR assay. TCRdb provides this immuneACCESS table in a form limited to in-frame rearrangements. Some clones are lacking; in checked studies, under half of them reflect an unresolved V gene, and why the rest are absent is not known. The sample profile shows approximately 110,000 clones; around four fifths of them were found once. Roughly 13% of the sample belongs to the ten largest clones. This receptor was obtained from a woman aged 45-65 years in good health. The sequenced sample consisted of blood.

The DNA sequence follows: TGTGCCAGCAGCCAAGGCCCGCGGGGGGGGAACACCGGGGAGCTGTTTTTT. The translation is CASSQGPRGGNTGELFF. Rearrangement joined TRBV4-2 to TRBJ2-2, and 9 bases in between align with TRBD2. Clipping removes 1 base from V and 1 base from J, with 4 as the unmatched junction base count. Reading from cysteine to phenylalanine, the CDR3 counts 17 amino acids. The sequence is cut down to CDR3 DNA, 51 bases in frame from base 1. The germline V gene provides CDR1 LGHNA and CDR2 YNFKEQ.